A selection of T cell receptor beta chains follows, all from one sample in a study of blood T cell repertoires in COVID-19. Sequencing was performed with immunoSEQ multiplex PCR; in TCRdb, only in-frame clones are kept and a portion is missing. The profile covers roughly 250,000 clones, with about 85% appearing a single time and 0.87% taken by the ten largest. The material sequenced was peripheral blood. All receptors come from a human donor with COVID-19, enrolled during active disease. The donor label of this sample is uncertain. The CDR3 runs from the conserved cysteine through the conserved F or W. The D gene is left open where the match is weak. Clone size is not always given. Where it is, it says once, few, many or a class for expanded clones.

D,J,size,V,CDR3,DNA
TRBD2,TRBJ2-3,NA,TRBV9,CASSVGTSGVDTQYF,TGTGCCAGCAGCGTAGGAACTAGCGGGGTGGATACGCAGTATTTT
TRBD2,TRBJ2-7,NA,TRBV19,CASSLPGTSGYEQYF,TGTGCCAGTAGTCTCCCCGGGACTAGCGGCTACGAGCAGTACTTC
NA,TRBJ1-3,NA,TRBV5-6,CASSFVQSGNTIYF,TGTGCCAGCAGCTTCGTGCAGTCTGGAAACACCATATATTTT
NA,TRBJ2-2,once,TRBV7-2,CASSLTSERGTGELFF,TGTGCCAGCAGCTTAACCTCGGAACGGGGAACCGGGGAGCTGTTTTTT
NA,TRBJ2-5,NA,TRBV19,CASSDDRRLGETQYF,TGTGCCAGTAGCGACGACAGGAGGTTGGGAGAGACCCAGTACTTC
TRBD2,TRBJ2-1,few,TRBV28,CASSNPLAVAYNEQFF,TGTGCCAGCAGTAACCCCCTAGCGGTGGCCTACAATGAGCAGTTCTTC
TRBD1,TRBJ1-1,NA,TRBV5-1,CASSLAWGQGNTEAFF,TGCGCCAGCAGCTTGGCGTGGGGACAGGGCAACACTGAAGCTTTCTTT
NA,TRBJ2-3,few,TRBV5-6,CASSLFGDTQYF,TGTGCCAGCAGCTTGTTCGGAGATACGCAGTATTTT
TRBD1,TRBJ1-2,NA,TRBV5-1,CASSPYAGAGQGVYGYTF,TGCGCCAGCAGCCCGTACGCCGGGGCCGGACAGGGTGTCTATGGCTACACCTTC
TRBD2,TRBJ2-1,NA,TRBV28,CASRGAYNEQFF,TGTGCCAGCCGGGGGGCCTACAATGAGCAGTTCTTC
NA,TRBJ2-7,NA,TRBV11-2,CASSPQRLGEQYF,TGTGCCAGCAGCCCCCAGAGGCTAGGCGAGCAGTACTTC
NA,TRBJ1-1,NA,TRBV7-9,CASSLAPLEAFF,TGTGCCAGCAGCTTAGCCCCGTTGGAAGCTTTCTTT
NA,TRBJ1-3,NA,TRBV6-5,CASSPQDSGNTIYF,TGTGCCAGCAGCCCACAGGATTCTGGAAACACCATATATTTT
TRBD2,TRBJ2-7,NA,TRBV9,CASSVTSAFGYEQYF,TGTGCCAGCAGCGTTACTAGCGCTTTTGGGTACGAGCAGTACTTC
NA,TRBJ1-1,NA,TRBV18,CASSHTDTEAFF,TGTGCCAGCTCACACACGGACACCGAAGCTTTCTTT
NA,TRBJ1-2,NA,TRBV6-5,CASSYDEDYGYTF,TGTGCCAGCAGTTACGACGAGGACTATGGCTACACCTTC
TRBD1,TRBJ1-4,NA,TRBV5-4,CASSLDQGATNEKLFF,TGTGCCAGCAGCTTGGATCAGGGGGCAACTAATGAAAAACTGTTTTTT
TRBD1,TRBJ2-1,NA,TRBV5-4,CASSPDRGGRNEQFF,TGTGCCAGCAGCCCTGACAGGGGGGGGAGGAATGAGCAGTTCTTC
NA,TRBJ1-3,NA,TRBV25-1,CASSEGSPGDTIYF,TGTGCCAGCAGTGAGGGCAGTCCGGGGGACACCATATATTTT
TRBD2,TRBJ2-5,NA,TRBV7-9,CASSWASGRSETQYF,TGTGCCAGCAGTTGGGCTAGCGGGAGATCTGAGACCCAGTACTTC
TRBD1,TRBJ2-2,NA,TRBV7-7,CASSLGQASGELFF,TGTGCTAGCAGCTTGGGACAGGCGTCCGGGGAGCTGTTTTTT
TRBD1,TRBJ2-6,few,TRBV7-9,CASSFAGTGGAGANVLTF,TGTGCCAGCAGCTTCGCCGGGACAGGGGGCGCTGGGGCCAACGTCCTGACTTTC
NA,TRBJ1-5,NA,TRBV30,CAWSITNQPQHF,TGTGCCTGGAGTATTACAAATCAGCCCCAGCATTTT
TRBD1,TRBJ1-5,NA,TRBV25-1,CASSRGSNQPQHF,TGTGCCAGCAGCAGGGGGAGCAATCAGCCCCAGCATTTT
TRBD2,TRBJ2-3,NA,TRBV7-8,CASSASGRDTQYF,TGTGCCAGCAGCGCAAGCGGGAGGGATACGCAGTATTTT
NA,TRBJ1-2,NA,TRBV19,CASGLNYGYTF,TGTGCCTCAGGCCTGAACTATGGCTACACCTTC
NA,TRBJ2-3,few,TRBV5-1,CASSRAGTEADTQYF,TGCGCCAGCAGCCGGGCGGGGACAGAAGCAGATACGCAGTATTTT
NA,TRBJ1-1,NA,TRBV5-8,CASSLVGARGTEAFF,TGTGCCAGCAGCTTGGTTGGGGCGCGGGGCACTGAAGCTTTCTTT
TRBD1,TRBJ1-5,NA,TRBV28,CASSLGTGVQPQHF,TGTGCCAGCAGTTTGGGGACAGGGGTTCAGCCCCAGCATTTT
TRBD1,TRBJ1-2,NA,TRBV3-1/TRBV3-2,CASSDRDRGHGYTF,TGTGCCAGCAGTGACAGGGACAGGGGACATGGCTACACCTTC
NA,TRBJ1-2,NA,TRBV5-1,CASSLGRSTYGYTF,TGCGCCAGCAGCTTGGGCAGGTCGACGTATGGCTACACCTTC
TRBD1,TRBJ2-1,few,TRBV10-3,CAISRDSDGEQFF,TGTGCCATCAGCCGGGACAGCGACGGTGAGCAGTTCTTC
TRBD1,TRBJ2-1,NA,TRBV7-2,CASSSTGTGADNEQLF,TGTGCCAGCAGCTCCACCGGGACAGGGGCGGACAATGAGCAGCTCTTC
TRBD2,TRBJ2-1,NA,TRBV5-1,CASSPNPPGGIDEQFF,TGCGCCAGCAGCCCAAACCCGCCGGGAGGGATAGATGAGCAGTTCTTC
NA,TRBJ2-5,NA,TRBV6-5,CASSNREGQTQYF,TGTGCCAGCAGTAACCGAGAGGGCCAGACCCAGTACTTC
TRBD1,TRBJ1-4,NA,TRBV7-8,CASSWDRDSEKLFF,TGTGCCAGCAGCTGGGACAGGGATTCGGAAAAACTGTTTTTT
NA,TRBJ1-6,NA,TRBV3-1/TRBV3-2,CASSQAQGTYNSPLHF,TGTGCCAGCAGCCAAGCGCAGGGGACCTATAATTCACCCCTCCACTTT
TRBD2,TRBJ2-7,NA,TRBV6-5,CASSPLAGASYEQYF,TGTGCCAGCAGTCCGTTAGCGGGAGCCTCCTACGAGCAGTACTTC
NA,TRBJ1-1,NA,TRBV3-1/TRBV3-2,CASSQTVNTEAFF,TGTGCCAGCAGCCAAACAGTGAACACTGAAGCTTTCTTT
NA,TRBJ1-3,NA,TRBV6-1,CASSDPRRAGASSGNTIYF,TGTGCCAGCAGTGATCCTCGTAGGGCAGGGGCCAGCTCTGGAAACACCATATATTTT
TRBD1,TRBJ2-1,NA,TRBV12-5,CASGYKGQGILGNEQFF,TGTGCTAGTGGTTACAAAGGACAGGGGATCCTCGGAAATGAGCAGTTCTTC
NA,TRBJ2-6,NA,TRBV10-2,CASSDWTAGANVLTF,TGCGCCAGCAGTGATTGGACAGCTGGGGCCAACGTCCTGACTTTC
TRBD1,TRBJ2-1,NA,TRBV7-3,CASRPDRGHNEQFF,TGTGCCAGCAGACCGGACAGGGGCCACAATGAGCAGTTCTTC
NA,TRBJ1-6,NA,TRBV13,CASSSQFEQGLGNGNSPLHF,TGTGCCAGCAGCTCCCAATTCGAACAGGGACTAGGGAATGGAAATTCACCCCTCCACTTT
TRBD1,TRBJ1-5,NA,TRBV7-9,CASSLVAGGSRNQPQHF,TGTGCCAGCAGCTTAGTTGCAGGGGGGTCACGGAATCAGCCCCAGCATTTT
TRBD2,TRBJ2-1,NA,TRBV30,CAWSGTSGRIGEQFF,TGTGCCTGGAGCGGGACTAGCGGGAGAATTGGAGAGCAGTTCTTC
NA,TRBJ1-5,NA,TRBV11-2,CASSLDLGLDYQPQHF,TGTGCCAGCAGCTTAGATCTAGGATTGGATTATCAGCCCCAGCATTTT
TRBD1,TRBJ1-6,few,TRBV28,CASRPQGGPLHF,TGTGCCAGCAGGCCACAGGGGGGTCCCCTCCACTTT
TRBD1,TRBJ1-3,NA,TRBV29-1,CSIRTGAGGPDTIYF,TGCAGCATCAGAACAGGGGCAGGGGGCCCGGACACCATATATTTT
NA,TRBJ1-2,NA,TRBV6-6,CASSYSGLDYGYTF,TGTGCCAGCAGTTATTCGGGTTTGGACTATGGCTACACCTTC
NA,TRBJ1-1,NA,TRBV6-5,CASSRQTEAFF,TGTGCCAGCTCAAGACAGACTGAAGCTTTCTTT
TRBD1,TRBJ1-5,NA,TRBV2,CASSDRTGRNNQPQHF,TGTGCCAGCAGTGACCGGACAGGGAGGAACAATCAGCCCCAGCATTTT
NA,TRBJ2-2,NA,TRBV7-2,CASSLSAGPTTGELFF,TGTGCCAGCAGCTTATCGGCGGGGCCTACCACCGGGGAGCTGTTTTTT
NA,TRBJ2-3,NA,TRBV14,CASSQDRVVTDTQYF,TGTGCCAGCAGCCAAGATCGGGTCGTAACAGATACGCAGTATTTT
NA,TRBJ2-1,NA,TRBV30,CAWSVLSTGSYNEQFF,TGTGCCTGGAGTGTACTTTCGACGGGATCGTACAATGAGCAGTTCTTC